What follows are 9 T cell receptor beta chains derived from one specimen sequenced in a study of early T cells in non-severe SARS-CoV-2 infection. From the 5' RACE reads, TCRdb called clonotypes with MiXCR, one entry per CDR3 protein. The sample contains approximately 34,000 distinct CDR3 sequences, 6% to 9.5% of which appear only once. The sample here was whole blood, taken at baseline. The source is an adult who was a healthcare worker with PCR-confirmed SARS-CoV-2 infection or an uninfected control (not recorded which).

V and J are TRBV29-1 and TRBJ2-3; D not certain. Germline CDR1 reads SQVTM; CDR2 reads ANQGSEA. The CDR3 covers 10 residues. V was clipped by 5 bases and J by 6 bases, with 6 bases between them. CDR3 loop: CSVSPDTQYF. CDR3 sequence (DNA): TGCAGCGTTAGCCCCGATACGCAGTATTTT.

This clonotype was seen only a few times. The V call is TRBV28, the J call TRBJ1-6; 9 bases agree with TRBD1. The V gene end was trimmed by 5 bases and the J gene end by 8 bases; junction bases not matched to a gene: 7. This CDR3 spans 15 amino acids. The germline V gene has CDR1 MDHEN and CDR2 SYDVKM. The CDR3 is CASSTNRGQYSPLHF. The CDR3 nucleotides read TGTGCCAGCAGTACAAACAGGGGGCAATATTCACCCCTCCACTTT.

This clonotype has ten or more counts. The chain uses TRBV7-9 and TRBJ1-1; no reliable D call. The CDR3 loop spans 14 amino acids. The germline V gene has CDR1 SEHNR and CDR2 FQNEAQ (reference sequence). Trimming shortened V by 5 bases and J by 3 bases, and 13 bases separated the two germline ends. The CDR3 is CASSKDTSDTEAFF. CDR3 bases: TGTGCCAGCAGCAAAGACACGTCGGACACTGAAGCTTTCTTT.

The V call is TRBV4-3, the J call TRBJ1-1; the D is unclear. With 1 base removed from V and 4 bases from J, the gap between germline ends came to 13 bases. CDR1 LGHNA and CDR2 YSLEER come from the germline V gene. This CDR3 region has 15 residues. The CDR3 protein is CASSQVWAAGTEAFF. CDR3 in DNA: TGCGCCAGCAGCCAAGTATGGGCGGCGGGCACTGAAGCTTTCTTT.

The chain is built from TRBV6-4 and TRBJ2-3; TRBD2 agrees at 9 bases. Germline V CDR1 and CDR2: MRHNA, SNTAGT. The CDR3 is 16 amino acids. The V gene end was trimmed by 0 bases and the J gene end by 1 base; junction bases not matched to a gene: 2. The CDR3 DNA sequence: TGTGCCAGCAGTGACTCCGCTAGCGGGGGCACAGATACGCAGTATTTT. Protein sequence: CASSDSASGGTDTQYF.

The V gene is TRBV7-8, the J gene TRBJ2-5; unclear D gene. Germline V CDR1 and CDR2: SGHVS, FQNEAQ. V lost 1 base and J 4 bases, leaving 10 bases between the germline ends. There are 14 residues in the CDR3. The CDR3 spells CASSLVVAGETQYF. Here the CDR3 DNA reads TGTGCCAGCAGCTTAGTGGTAGCAGGAGAGACCCAGTACTTC.

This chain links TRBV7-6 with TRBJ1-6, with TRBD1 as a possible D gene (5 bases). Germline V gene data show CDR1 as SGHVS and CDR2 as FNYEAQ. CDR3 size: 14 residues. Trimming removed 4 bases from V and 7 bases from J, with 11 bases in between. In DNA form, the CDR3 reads TGTGCCAGCAGCTCGGGACCGACAAATTCACCCCTCCACTTT. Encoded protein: CASSSGPTNSPLHF.

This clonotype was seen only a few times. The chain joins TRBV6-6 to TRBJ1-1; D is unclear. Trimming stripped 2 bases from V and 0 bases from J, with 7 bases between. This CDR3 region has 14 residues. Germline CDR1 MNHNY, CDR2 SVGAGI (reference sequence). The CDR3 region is CASSYGRMNTEAFF. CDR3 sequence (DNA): TGTGCCAGCAGTTACGGCCGGATGAACACTGAAGCTTTCTTT.

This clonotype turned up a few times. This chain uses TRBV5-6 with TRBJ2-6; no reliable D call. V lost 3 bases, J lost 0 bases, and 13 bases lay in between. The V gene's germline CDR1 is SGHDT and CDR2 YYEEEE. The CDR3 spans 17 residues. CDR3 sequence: CASSSHPESSGANVLTF. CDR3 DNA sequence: TGTGCCAGCAGCTCCCATCCCGAGAGCTCTGGGGCCAACGTCCTGACTTTC.